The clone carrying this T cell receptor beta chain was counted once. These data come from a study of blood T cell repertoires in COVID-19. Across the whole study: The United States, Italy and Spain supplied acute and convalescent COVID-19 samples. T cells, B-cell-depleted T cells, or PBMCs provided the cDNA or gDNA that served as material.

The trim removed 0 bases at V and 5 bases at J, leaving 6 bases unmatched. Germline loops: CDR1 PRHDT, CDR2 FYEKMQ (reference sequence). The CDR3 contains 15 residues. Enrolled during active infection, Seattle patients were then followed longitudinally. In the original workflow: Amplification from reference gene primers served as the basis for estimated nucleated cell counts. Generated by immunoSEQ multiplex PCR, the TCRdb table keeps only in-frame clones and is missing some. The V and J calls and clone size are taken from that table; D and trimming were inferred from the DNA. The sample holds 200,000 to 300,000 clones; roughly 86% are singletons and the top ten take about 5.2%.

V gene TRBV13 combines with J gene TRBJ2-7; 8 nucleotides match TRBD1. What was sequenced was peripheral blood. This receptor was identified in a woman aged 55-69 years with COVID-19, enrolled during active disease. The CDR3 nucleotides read TGTGCCAGCAGCTTAGGGGACAGGGACCTAAACGAGCAGTACTTC. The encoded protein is CASSLGDRDLNEQYF. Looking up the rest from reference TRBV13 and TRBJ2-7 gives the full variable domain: AAGVIQSPRHLIKEKRETATLKCYPIPRHDTVYWYQQGPGQDPQFLISFYEKMQSDKGSIPDRFSAQQFSDYHSELNMSSLELGDSALYFCASSLGDRDLNEQYFGPGTRLTVT.